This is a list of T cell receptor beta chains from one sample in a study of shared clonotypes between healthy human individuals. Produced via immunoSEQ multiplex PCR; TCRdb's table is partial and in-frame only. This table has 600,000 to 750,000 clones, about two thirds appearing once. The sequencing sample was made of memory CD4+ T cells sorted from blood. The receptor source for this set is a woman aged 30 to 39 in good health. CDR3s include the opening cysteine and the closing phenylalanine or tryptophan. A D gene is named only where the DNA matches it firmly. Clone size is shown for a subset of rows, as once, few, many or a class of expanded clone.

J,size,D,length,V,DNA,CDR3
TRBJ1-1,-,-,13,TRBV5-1,TGCGCCAGCGGCCGAGGCGGTAACACTGAAGCTTTCTTT,CASGRGGNTEAFF
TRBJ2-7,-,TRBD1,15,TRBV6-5,TGTGCCAGCAGTTACGGACAGGGCAACAATCTGGGGCAGTACTTC,CASSYGQGNNLGQYF
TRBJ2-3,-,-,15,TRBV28,TGTGCCAGCAGTTTCTGGCAGGTCGATGCAGATACGCAGTATTTT,CASSFWQVDADTQYF
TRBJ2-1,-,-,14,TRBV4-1,TGCGCCAGCAGCCACAAACAGGGTGTGAATGAGCAGTTCTTC,CASSHKQGVNEQFF
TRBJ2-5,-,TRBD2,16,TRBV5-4,TGTGCCAGCAGCTTGGGGGGACTAGCGGGTGGAGAGACCCAGTACTTC,CASSLGGLAGGETQYF
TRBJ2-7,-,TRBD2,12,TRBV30,TGTGCCTGGAGAGCGGGGTTCCACGAGCAGTACTTC,CAWRAGFHEQYF
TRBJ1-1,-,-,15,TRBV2,TGTGCCAGCAGTGAAGGCCCAGGGGTGAACACTGAAGCTTTCTTT,CASSEGPGVNTEAFF
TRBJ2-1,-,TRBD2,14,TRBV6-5,TGTGCCAGCAGAGCGGGGCTGTCCTACAATGAGCAGTTCTTC,CASRAGLSYNEQFF
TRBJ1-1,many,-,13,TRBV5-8,TGTGCCAGCAGCTTGGCCCGCGACACTGAAGCTTTCTTT,CASSLARDTEAFF
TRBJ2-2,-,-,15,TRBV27,TGTGCCAGCAGTCTCCGGGGGTCGAACACCGGGGAGCTGTTTTTT,CASSLRGSNTGELFF
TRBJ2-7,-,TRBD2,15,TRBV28,TGTGCCAGCACCCGTAGCGGGAGTATTGGGTACGAGCAGTACTTC,CASTRSGSIGYEQYF
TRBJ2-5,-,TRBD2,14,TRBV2,TGTGCCAGCACCGGACTAGCGGGAGTAGAGACCCAGTACTTC,CASTGLAGVETQYF
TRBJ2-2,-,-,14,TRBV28,TGTGCCAGCAGGACAGGACAGTTCACCGGGGAGCTGTTTTTT,CASRTGQFTGELFF
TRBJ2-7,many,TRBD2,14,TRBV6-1,TGTGCCAGCAAACGGACTAGCGGGGGGGATCCGCAGTACTTC,CASKRTSGGDPQYF